A single sample is the source of the 2 T cell receptor beta chains below, sequenced in a study of shared clonotypes between healthy human individuals. Libraries were prepared by immunoSEQ multiplex PCR; TCRdb keeps only in-frame clonotypes and omits some of them. The sample carries over 1.4 million clones, roughly 96% recorded once. The sample comprised naive CD4+ T cells sorted from blood. The subset denotes: CD45RA+ positively selected. The receptors here all came from a young man in good health.

V usage is TRBV5-1 and J usage is TRBJ2-2; D is perhaps TRBD1 (6 bases). V lost 2 bases to trimming and J lost 5 bases, with 16 bases between them. From germline, CDR1 is SGHRS and CDR2 YFSETQ. The CDR3 runs to 16 residues. The CDR3 reads CASSLTGQPRTGELFF. The CDR3 nucleotides are TGCGCCAGCAGCTTAACGGGACAACCGAGGACCGGGGAGCTGTTTTTT.

Remarks on this clone: Other DNA variants within this sample encode the same CDR3. This chain links TRBV28 with TRBJ2-3; 11 bases fit TRBD2. With 6 bases clipped from V and 6 bases from J, the junction kept 5 bases outside the gene matches. CDR3 length equals 14 residues. CDR1 is MDHEN and CDR2 is SYDVKM in the germline V gene. CDR3 amino acids: CASSLAGGTDTQYF. CDR3 nucleotides: TGTGCCAGCAGCCTAGCGGGAGGTACCGATACGCAGTATTTT.